This TCR beta chain was observed in a study of PD-1 blockade in classical Hodgkin lymphoma. Whole-study results and caveats: Later analyses included only patients treated at least 1 year post-ASCT. Reports described newly diagnosed patients as having lower baseline TCR diversity than healthy donors.

About this clone itself: Its specificity is not known.

Germline V gene data show CDR1 as GTSNPN and CDR2 as SVGIG (reference sequence). The ends lost 5 bases at V and 3 bases at J; junction bases unmatched: 10. The CDR3 sequence is 14 residues long. Brentuximab vedotin exposure varied among the patients, all of whom had relapsed after autologous stem cell transplantation. Profiled with immunoSEQ multiplex PCR; TCRdb holds only in-frame clones, not every one. Of about 110,000 clones in the sample, roughly nine tenths were seen once. The sample was peripheral blood mononuclear cells (PBMCs), taken before the second cycle of nivolumab. The chain carries TRBV30 and TRBJ2-7, with TRBD2 matching over 7 bases. The source of this sequence is a human donor with classical Hodgkin lymphoma. For the CDR3, the DNA is TGTGCCTGGGGACGTCGGGACTACATCTACGAGCAGTACTTC. It specifies CAWGRRDYIYEQYF. The whole variable domain, remainder taken from reference TRBV30 and TRBJ2-7, is SQTIHQWPATLVQPVGSPLSLECTVEGTSNPNLYWYRQAAGRGLQLLFYSVGIGQISSEVPQNLSASRPQDRQFILSSKKLLLSDSGFYLCAWGRRDYIYEQYFGPGTRLTVT.